The T cell receptor (beta chain) under discussion was sequenced for a study of blood T cell repertoires in COVID-19. Across the whole study: PBMCs, B-cell-depleted T cells, or T cells were the source of the cDNA or gDNA that made up the material.

Trimming cost V 6 bases and J 7 bases, with 10 bases left between them. There are 12 residues in the CDR3. Germline CDR1 is MDHEN and CDR2 is SYDVKM. The data were produced by immunoSEQ multiplex PCR, yet TCRdb's version contains in-frame clones alone and is incomplete. In the table there are approximately 290,000 clones, roughly 89% of which are singletons. Sequencing was carried out using PBMCs or T cells enriched from blood (not recorded which). V is TRBV28 and J is TRBJ1-5; D remains ambiguous. The receptor was isolated from a woman aged 18-29 years with acute COVID-19. DNA for the CDR3: TGTGCCAGCAGCCAACCGGGACAGCCCCAGCATTTT. Translation gives CASSQPGQPQHF.